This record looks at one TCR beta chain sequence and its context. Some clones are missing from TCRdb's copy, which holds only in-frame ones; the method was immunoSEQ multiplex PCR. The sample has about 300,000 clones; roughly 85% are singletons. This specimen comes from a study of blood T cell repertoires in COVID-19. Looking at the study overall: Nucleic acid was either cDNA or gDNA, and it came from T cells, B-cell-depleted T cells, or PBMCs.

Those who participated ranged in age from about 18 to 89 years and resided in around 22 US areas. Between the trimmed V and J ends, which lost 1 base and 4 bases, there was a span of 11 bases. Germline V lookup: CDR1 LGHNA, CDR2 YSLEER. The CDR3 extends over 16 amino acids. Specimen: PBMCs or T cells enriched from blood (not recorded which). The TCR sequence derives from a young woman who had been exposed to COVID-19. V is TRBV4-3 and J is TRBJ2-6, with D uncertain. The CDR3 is CASSQGLLRGANVLTF. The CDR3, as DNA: TGCGCCAGCAGCCAAGGTCTGTTGCGGGGGGCCAACGTCCTGACTTTC.